Below are 11 T cell receptor beta chains sequenced from a single sample in a study of CD8+CD57+ T cells in acquired aplastic anemia. The authors sequenced patients whose flow cytometry had shown CD8+CD57+ cell expansion. For CDR3 and TCR beta VDJ profiling, genomic DNA was the template used. MiXCR was run by TCRdb on the reads, yielding one entry per CDR3 protein. Here the sample spans around 250,000 distinct CDR3 sequences, roughly 82% being singletons. The sequenced sample was sorted CD4+, CD8+, or CD8+CD57+ T cells (not recorded which) from PBMCs. The receptors come from a human donor with aplastic anemia.

The chain uses TRBV7-9 and TRBJ2-5, with a weak D call TRBD1 (5 bases). The J call could be wrong; TRBJ1-2 is a better fit for the DNA end. The germline V gene has CDR1 SEHNR and CDR2 FQNEAQ (reference sequence). The length of the CDR3 is 14 residues. The CDR3 DNA follows: TGTGCCAGCAGCCCTGGGACGGTGAACTATGGCTACACCTTC. Amino acids: CASSPGTVNYGYTF.

V and J are TRBV11-2 and TRBJ1-3; perhaps TRBD1 as D (6 bases). The CDR3 loop spans 17 amino acids. Between the trimmed V and J ends, which lost 0 bases and 6 bases, there was a span of 18 bases. CDR1 SGHAT and CDR2 FQNNGV come from the germline V gene. The CDR3 DNA sequence: TGTGCCAGCAGCTTAGATCTAACAGGGAACACTGAAAACACCATATATTTT. It encodes CASSLDLTGNTENTIYF.

This rearrangement joins TRBV19 to TRBJ1-1, with 7 positions matching TRBD1. V shed 6 bases and J 14 bases; nucleotides not matched to a gene: 21. The CDR3 has 15 amino acids. Germline V CDR1 and CDR2: LNHDA, SQIVND (reference sequence). CDR3 in DNA: TGTGCCAGTAGCTTAGCTGGAGGGGGCTTCGGTGAAGAGTTCTTT. This gives the protein CASSLAGGGFGEEFF.

This rearrangement joins TRBV15 to TRBJ2-7, with 7 bases lining up with TRBD1. The CDR3 is made up of 15 amino acids. Germline lookup yields CDR1 LNHNV and CDR2 YYDKDF (reference sequence). The trim removed 4 bases at V and 0 bases at J, leaving 6 bases unmatched. Here the CDR3 reads CATSTETGYSYEQYF. CDR3 nucleotide sequence: TGTGCCACCAGCACCGAGACAGGGTACTCCTACGAGCAGTACTTC.

Worth noting for this clonotype: A read error may produce the germline difference seen at one junction end. The genes are TRBV7-8 and TRBJ2-3; no clear D gene. This CDR3 has 14 residues. CDR1 is SGHVS, CDR2 FQNEAQ, per germline. The DNA for the CDR3 is TGTGCCAGCAGCCACACTGGGCGGCCTACCACAGAGACGTTT. Translating gives CASSHTGRPTTETF.

This clonotype came up many times. The chain links TRBV7-9 to TRBJ2-1; 12 nucleotides match TRBD1. J lost 8 bases, V lost 5 bases, and 7 bases had no gene match. The CDR3 is made up of 15 amino acids. Germline-derived CDR1 and CDR2 are SEHNR and FQNEAQ (reference sequence). Here the CDR3 DNA reads TGTGCCAGCAGCCCGGGGACAGGGGGCTTCGATGAGCAGTTCTTC. It yields the protein CASSPGTGGFDEQFF.

This clonotype was seen a few times. The chain employs TRBV5-5 and TRBJ2-3, with D perhaps matching TRBD2 (6 bases). CDR1 and CDR2 (germline): SGHKS, YYEKEE (reference sequence). The V end was cut by 5 bases, the J end by 4 bases, with 11 bases between. CDR3 size: 13 residues. CDR3 bases: TGTGCCAGCAGGTTCGGGGGAGCAGATACGCAGTATTTT. Translation gives CASRFGGADTQYF.

Concerning this clonotype: Lacking the conserved final phenylalanine or tryptophan, this CDR3 likely reflects a read error. Because the CDR3's place on the DNA is in doubt, the DNA is left out and the CDR3 is given as listed by TCRdb. J is TRBJ1-6 and V is TRBV2; TRBD1, the D gene given by the table, was not confirmed from the DNA. CDR1 and CDR2 from the germline V gene are SNHLY and FYNNEI. The CDR3 is 16 amino acids in total, end residues counted. This chain's CDR3 is CASSFHPDGTALSLQH.

Concerning this clonotype: A read error may produce the germline difference seen at one junction end. V and J are TRBV7-3 and TRBJ2-5; tentatively, D is TRBD2 (6 bases). This CDR3 has 14 amino acids. In germline, CDR1 is SGHTA, CDR2 FQGTGA. The CDR3 nucleotides are TGTGCCAGCAGCAGGGGAGGCACTAGATACAACCAGCACTTC. It translates to CASSRGGTRYNQHF.

In this sample, this clonotype turned up a few times. The junction and the germline gene differ at one end; a read error may be behind it. This chain links TRBV9 with TRBJ2-3; maybe TRBD1 (6 bases). CDR3 length: 14 residues. Germline V gene data show CDR1 as SGDLS and CDR2 as YYNGEE. CDR3 region: CASGGAGDIQSFDF. CDR3 coding DNA: TGTGCCAGCGGCGGAGCTGGGGACATTCAGTCCTTCGATTTT.

On this clonotype: The junction departs from germline at one end; a sequencing error may be responsible. The rearrangement uses TRBV11-1 and TRBJ2-6; D perhaps matches TRBD2 (6 bases). The CDR3 is 16 residues long. Germline V gives CDR1 SGHAT, CDR2 FQDESV (reference sequence). The CDR3 DNA follows: TGTGCCAGCAGCTTAGAGGGTAGCTACGGGAGCGATGAGCTGACCTTC. This codes for CASSLEGSYGSDELTF.